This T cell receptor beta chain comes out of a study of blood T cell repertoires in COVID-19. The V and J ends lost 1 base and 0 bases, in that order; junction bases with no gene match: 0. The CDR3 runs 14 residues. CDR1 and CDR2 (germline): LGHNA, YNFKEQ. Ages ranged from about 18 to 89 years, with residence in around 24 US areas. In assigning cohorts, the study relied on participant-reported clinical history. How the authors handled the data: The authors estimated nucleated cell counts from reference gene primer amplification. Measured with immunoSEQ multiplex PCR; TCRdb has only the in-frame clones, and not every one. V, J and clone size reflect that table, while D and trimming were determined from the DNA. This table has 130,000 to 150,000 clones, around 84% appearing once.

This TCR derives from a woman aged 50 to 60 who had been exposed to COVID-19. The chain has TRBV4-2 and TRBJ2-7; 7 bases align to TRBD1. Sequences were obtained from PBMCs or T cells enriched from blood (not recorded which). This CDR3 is CASSQGDSSYEQYF. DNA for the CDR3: TGTGCCAGCAGCCAAGGGGACAGCTCCTACGAGCAGTACTTC.